This T cell receptor (beta chain) was profiled in a study of blood T cell repertoires in COVID-19. Study details: Acute-phase and convalescent COVID-19 samples originated in the United States, Italy and Spain. PBMCs, B-cell-depleted T cells, or T cells provided the cDNA or gDNA that made up the material.

Methods used by the authors: Quantification of nucleated cells was approximated via reference gene primer amplification. Profiled with immunoSEQ multiplex PCR; TCRdb holds only in-frame clones, not every one. D and trimming were read from the DNA, whereas the V and J calls and clone size are those reported in that table. The repertoire consists of about 62,000 clones, with 70% to 90% occurring once and the leading ten covering 1% to 1.5%. Sequencing used peripheral blood. The source of this sequence is a woman older than 75 with acute or convalescent COVID-19.

The CDR3: CASTAEVGRNYGYTF. The DNA for the CDR3 is TGCGCCAGCACCGCCGAGGTGGGTCGAAACTATGGCTACACCTTC. The gene calls are TRBV5-1 and TRBJ1-2, with D unclear. In germline, CDR1 is SGHRS, CDR2 YFSETQ. The CDR3 runs to 15 residues. Trimming stripped 6 bases from V and 2 bases from J, with 17 bases between.